This T cell receptor beta chain was documented in a study of blood T cell repertoires in COVID-19. The CDR3 runs to 12 residues. The germline V gene has CDR1 LGHNT and CDR2 FRNRAP. Deletions cut 3 bases from V and 4 bases from J, with 6 bases between. This clone was picked up a small number of times. Cohorts were based on clinical histories the participants reported. Authors' methods: Nucleated cell number was recorded as an estimate derived from reference gene primer amplification. Clones were read by immunoSEQ multiplex PCR, and TCRdb kept only the in-frame ones, dropping some. Clonal size and the V and J genes are those of that table, whereas D and trimming came from the DNA. The sample holds under 150,000 clones, around 83% seen once.

The receptor was isolated from a man aged 25-45 years who had recovered from COVID-19. The chain joins TRBV12-5 to TRBJ1-2, with TRBD1 as a possible D gene (5 bases). Sequenced input: PBMCs or T cells enriched from blood (not recorded which). The CDR3 is CASGFDSYGYTF. Here the CDR3 DNA reads TGTGCTAGTGGTTTCGACAGCTATGGCTACACCTTC.